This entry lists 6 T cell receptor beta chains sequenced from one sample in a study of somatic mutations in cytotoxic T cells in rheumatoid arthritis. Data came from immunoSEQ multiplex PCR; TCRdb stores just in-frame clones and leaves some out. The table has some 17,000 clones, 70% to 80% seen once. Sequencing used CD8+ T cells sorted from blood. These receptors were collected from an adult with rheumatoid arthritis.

CDR3 sequence reads: CASSSSRGQTGVADTQYF. DNA for the CDR3: TGTGCCAGCAGCTCTAGTAGGGGGCAGACAGGGGTGGCAGATACGCAGTATTTT. The V gene is TRBV7-9, the J gene TRBJ2-3, with 8 bases aligning to TRBD1. Unmatched junction bases numbered 16, after V lost 4 bases and J lost 4 bases. From germline, CDR1 is SEHNR and CDR2 FQNEAQ (reference sequence). The CDR3 spans 18 residues.

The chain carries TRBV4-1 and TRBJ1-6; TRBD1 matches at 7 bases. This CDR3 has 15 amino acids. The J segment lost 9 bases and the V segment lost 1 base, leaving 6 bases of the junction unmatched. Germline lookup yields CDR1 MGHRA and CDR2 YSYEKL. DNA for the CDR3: TGCGCCAGCAGCCAAGGTCCGGGACAGCTTTCACCCCTCCACTTT. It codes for CASSQGPGQLSPLHF.

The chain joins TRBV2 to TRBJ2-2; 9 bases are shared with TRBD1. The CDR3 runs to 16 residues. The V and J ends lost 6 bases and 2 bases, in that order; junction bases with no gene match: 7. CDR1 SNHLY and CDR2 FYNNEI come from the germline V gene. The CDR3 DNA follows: TGTGCCAGCAGGGGACAGGGAGAGGTTAACACCGGGGAGCTGTTTTTT. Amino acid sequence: CASRGQGEVNTGELFF.

The CDR3 DNA follows: TGCAGCTCCATGTATCGGGCCGGGGAGCTGTTTTTT. It yields the protein CSSMYRAGELFF. This chain joins TRBV29-1 and TRBJ2-2; D call uncertain. Germline V gene sequence: CDR1 SQVTM, CDR2 ANQGSEA. V lost 8 bases and J 6 bases, leaving 13 bases between the germline ends. This CDR3 is built from 12 residues.

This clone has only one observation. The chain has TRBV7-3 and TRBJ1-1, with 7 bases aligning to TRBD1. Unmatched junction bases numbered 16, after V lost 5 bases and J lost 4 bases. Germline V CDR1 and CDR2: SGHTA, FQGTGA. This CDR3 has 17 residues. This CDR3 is CASSPRGGEGAGTEAFF. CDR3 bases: TGTGCCAGCAGCCCCAGGGGGGGGGAAGGAGCGGGCACTGAAGCTTTCTTT.

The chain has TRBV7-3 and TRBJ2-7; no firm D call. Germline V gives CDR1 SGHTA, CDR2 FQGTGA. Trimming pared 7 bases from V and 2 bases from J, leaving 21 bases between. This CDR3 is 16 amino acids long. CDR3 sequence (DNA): TGTGCCAGCAACTTCCCCAACGGGCCTAGGGCCTACGAGCAGTACTTC. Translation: CASNFPNGPRAYEQYF.